These 5 T cell receptor beta chains came from one sample sequenced in a study of CD8 T cells in ankylosing spondylitis. Each CDR3 protein gets one entry after TCRdb re-called the 5' RACE reads with MiXCR. The table has around 18,000 distinct CDR3 sequences, roughly 8.2% seen once. The sequenced material came from blood. These receptors were taken from a male donor with ankylosing spondylitis or in good health (not recorded which).

This clonotype was picked up many times. This rearrangement joins TRBV3-1 to TRBJ2-2; 8 bases match TRBD2. J gave up 2 bases and V 6 bases, and 5 bases lay outside the gene matches. The germline CDR1 and CDR2 sequences are LGHDT and YNNKEL (reference sequence). This CDR3 comprises 15 residues. This CDR3 reads CASSRSGGNTGELFF. CDR3 DNA: TGTGCCAGCAGTCGGAGCGGGGGAAACACCGGGGAGCTGTTTTTT.

In its sample, this clonotype was seen a few times. This chain uses TRBV6-5 with TRBJ1-4; no firm D call. The germline CDR1 and CDR2 sequences are MNHEY and SVGAGI. This CDR3 has 14 residues. The V end was cut by 8 bases, the J end by 2 bases, with 12 bases between. CDR3 region: CASGRGSTNEKLFF. DNA of the CDR3: TGTGCCAGCGGACGGGGATCGACTAATGAAAAACTGTTTTTT.

This clonotype appeared many times. The chain joins TRBV20-1 to TRBJ2-1, with D unresolved. The CDR3 extends over 10 amino acids. CDR1 and CDR2 (germline): DFQATT, SNEGSKA (reference sequence). Trimming took off 2 bases at V and 9 bases at J, with 5 bases between the two ends. The CDR3 spells CSARYVEQFF. In DNA, the CDR3 is TGCAGTGCTAGATACGTTGAGCAGTTCTTC.

This clonotype is medium-sized within its sample. The rearrangement joins TRBV5-1 to TRBJ2-1, with D possibly being TRBD2 (6 bases). The CDR3 totals 13 residues. Between the trimmed V and J ends, which lost 6 bases and 9 bases, there was a span of 16 bases. CDR1 is SGHRS and CDR2 is YFSETQ in the germline V gene. The CDR3 sequence is CASTKEGVGEQFF. CDR3 bases: TGCGCCAGCACCAAGGAGGGAGTCGGTGAGCAGTTCTTC.

The chain has TRBV7-2 and TRBJ2-2; D is uncertain. From germline, CDR1 is SGHTA and CDR2 FQGNSA. The CDR3 loop spans 14 amino acids. The V end was cut by 3 bases, the J end by 3 bases, with 8 bases between. This chain's CDR3 is CASSFTQDTGELFF. The CDR3 DNA follows: TGTGCCAGCAGCTTCACCCAGGACACCGGGGAGCTGTTTTTT.